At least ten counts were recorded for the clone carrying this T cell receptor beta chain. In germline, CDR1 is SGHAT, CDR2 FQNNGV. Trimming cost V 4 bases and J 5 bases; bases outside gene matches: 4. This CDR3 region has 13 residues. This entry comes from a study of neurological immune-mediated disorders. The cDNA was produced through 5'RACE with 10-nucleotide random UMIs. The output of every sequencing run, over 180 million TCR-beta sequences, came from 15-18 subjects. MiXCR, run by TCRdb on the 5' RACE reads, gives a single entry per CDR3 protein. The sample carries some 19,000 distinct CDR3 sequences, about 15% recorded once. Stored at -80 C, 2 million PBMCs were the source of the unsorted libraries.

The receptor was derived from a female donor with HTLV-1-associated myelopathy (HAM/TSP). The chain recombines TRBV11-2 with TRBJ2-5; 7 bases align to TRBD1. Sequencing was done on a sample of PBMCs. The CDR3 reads CASSYRGRETQYF. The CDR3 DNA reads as TGTGCCAGCAGCTACAGGGGAAGGGAGACCCAGTACTTC.